Listed below are T cell receptor beta chains from one sample, sequenced in a study of response to subunit inactivated influenza vaccine. TCRdb reanalysed the RT-PCR reads using MiXCR and keeps one entry per CDR3 protein. Of 430,000 or so distinct CDR3 sequences in the sample, roughly 9.7% were seen once. Sequences were derived from PBMCs from blood, sampled 40 to 50 days after vaccination. The origin of the receptors is a man aged 50 or older who received an inactivated influenza vaccine. CDR3s include the opening cysteine and the closing phenylalanine or tryptophan. A D gene is named only where the DNA matches it firmly. The size field is filled for only some rows; it gives once, few, many or a size class.

size	D	V	J	CDR3	DNA
.	.	TRBV20-1	TRBJ2-4	CSAVDWIQGRAKNIQYF	TGCAGTGCTGTAGACTGGATACAGGGAAGGGCCAAAAACATTCAGTACTTC
many	TRBD2	TRBV10-3	TRBJ2-1	CAISDPLASGGRGQFF	TGTGCCATCAGTGACCCGTTAGCTAGCGGGGGCCGAGGGCAGTTCTTC
few	.	TRBV7-9	TRBJ2-1	CASSLPGGNNEQFF	TGTGCCAGCAGCTTACCCGGCGGAAACAATGAGCAGTTCTTC
many	TRBD1	TRBV5-6	TRBJ2-1	CASSLELDRTFGQFF	TGTGCCAGCAGCTTGGAGTTGGACAGGACGTTCGGTCAGTTCTTC
few	TRBD1	TRBV10-3	TRBJ2-1	CAISGTAYNEQFF	TGTGCCATCAGCGGGACAGCCTACAATGAGCAGTTCTTC
many	TRBD1	TRBV5-1	TRBJ1-5	CASSFDGQVRGGNQPQHF	TGCGCCAGCAGCTTTGATGGACAGGTTCGAGGTGGCAATCAGCCCCAGCATTTT
.	.	TRBV12-3/TRBV12-4	TRBJ1-5	CASSFEGISQPQHF	TGTGCCAGCAGTTTTGAGGGAATTAGTCAGCCCCAGCATTTT
few	.	TRBV6-5	TRBJ2-7	CASSRPFGEQYF	TGTGCCAGCAGCCGACCTTTCGGCGAGCAGTACTTC
few	TRBD1	TRBV12-3/TRBV12-4	TRBJ1-6	CASSQGDNSPLHF	TGTGCCAGCAGCCAGGGGGATAATTCACCCCTCCACTTT
many	.	TRBV20-1	TRBJ1-1	CSAGDSYVSTEAFF	TGCAGTGCTGGAGACAGCTACGTGAGCACTGAAGCTTTCTTT
.	.	TRBV27	TRBJ2-2	CASSPHNTGELFF	TGTGCCAGCAGTCCCCATAACACCGGGGAGCTGTTTTTT
.	.	TRBV6-1	TRBJ2-5	CASSGGTYSMETQYF	TGTGCCAGCAGTGGGGGTACATACTCCATGGAGACCCAGTACTTC
.	TRBD1	TRBV24-1	TRBJ2-7	CATRDRGRLYEQYF	TGTGCCACCCGGGACAGGGGGCGTCTCTACGAGCAGTACTTC
many	TRBD1	TRBV27	TRBJ1-2	CASSLGTGVGYTF	TGTGCCAGCAGTTTAGGCACAGGGGTGGGCTACACCTTC
.	TRBD1	TRBV5-1	TRBJ2-1	CASSLAPTGQGDNEQFF	TGCGCCAGCAGCTTGGCGCCTACGGGACAGGGTGACAATGAGCAGTTCTTC
few	TRBD1	TRBV24-1	TRBJ2-1	CATSDSTGQGALSEQFF	TGTGCCACCAGTGATTCAACTGGACAGGGGGCGCTTAGTGAGCAGTTCTTC
few	.	TRBV30	TRBJ2-7	CAWSLGRRTSYEQYF	TGTGCCTGGTCCCTCGGCAGGCGCACCTCTTACGAGCAGTACTTC
.	TRBD1	TRBV20-1	TRBJ2-7	CSARDLRTGRSSYEQYF	TGCAGTGCTAGAGATCTTCGGACAGGGAGAAGCTCCTACGAGCAGTACTTC
.	.	TRBV18	TRBJ2-1	CASSPPTQRNGQFF	TGTGCCAGCTCACCACCAACACAGAGAAATGGGCAGTTCTTC
once	TRBD1	TRBV7-9	TRBJ2-1	CASRAGQGANNEQFF	TGTGCCAGCAGGGCGGGACAGGGGGCGAACAATGAGCAGTTCTTC
many	.	TRBV20-1	TRBJ2-1	CSARAGASFSSYNEQFF	TGCAGTGCTAGAGCGGGAGCGAGCTTTAGCTCCTACAATGAGCAGTTCTTC
.	.	TRBV3-1	TRBJ2-5	CASSQAPQETQYF	TGTGCCAGCAGCCAAGCGCCCCAAGAGACCCAGTACTTC
many	.	TRBV5-6	TRBJ2-1	CASSIDAVDEQFF	TGTGCCAGCAGCATCGACGCGGTGGATGAGCAGTTCTTC
many	.	TRBV7-9	TRBJ2-3	CASSYRGGQSTDTQYF	TGTGCCAGCAGCTACAGGGGAGGGCAAAGCACAGATACGCAGTATTTT
few	TRBD1	TRBV29-1	TRBJ2-7	CSVAQGHTYEQYF	TGCAGCGTTGCACAGGGGCACACCTACGAGCAGTACTTC
few	.	TRBV5-1	TRBJ2-7	CASTPDGGPPYEQYF	TGCGCCAGCACACCGGACGGAGGCCCACCCTACGAGCAGTACTTC
many	.	TRBV20-1	TRBJ2-7	CSASKGLYEQYF	TGCAGTGCGAGTAAGGGTCTCTACGAGCAGTACTTC
.	TRBD2	TRBV3-1	TRBJ2-1	CASSQGWLAGRTREQFF	TGTGCCAGCAGCCAAGGTTGGCTAGCGGGGAGAACACGGGAGCAGTTCTTC
many	.	TRBV20-1	TRBJ2-4	CSIRQIAKNIQYF	TGCAGTATACGACAGATAGCCAAAAACATTCAGTACTTC